These 2 T cell receptor beta chains were all obtained from the same sample, sequenced in a study of T cell repertoires in cytomegalovirus infection. Their antigens remain unidentified. From the reads, TCRdb called clonotypes with MiXCR, one entry per CDR3 protein. The table shows hundreds of thousands of distinct CDR3 sequences, with approximately 32% occurring only once. The sequenced sample was cultured CD8+ T cells from PBMCs, obtained from culture after CMV antigen stimulation. The receptors originated from a human donor in good health (CMV status not recorded). Some clones in this sample may be carry-over from other donors' samples.

The chain joins TRBV27 to TRBJ2-1; TRBD2 matches 9 bases. The CDR3 loop spans 17 amino acids. With 2 bases clipped from V and 6 bases from J, the junction kept 11 bases outside the gene matches. Germline V gives CDR1 MNHEY, CDR2 SMNVEV (reference sequence). The CDR3 region has the DNA TGTGCCAGCAGTTTAATTGGGGGACTAGCCGGACCCAATGAGCAGTTCTTC. Translation gives CASSLIGGLAGPNEQFF.

The rearrangement joins TRBV5-3 to TRBJ2-5; no clear D. TRBV5-3 is an ORF for which the function is uncertain. This CDR3 region has 15 residues. Trimming left V 0 bases short and J 5 bases short, with 14 bases between. CDR3 region: CARSLVGAMGETQYF. CDR3 coding DNA: TGTGCCAGAAGCTTGGTCGGTGCTATGGGGGAGACCCAGTACTTC.